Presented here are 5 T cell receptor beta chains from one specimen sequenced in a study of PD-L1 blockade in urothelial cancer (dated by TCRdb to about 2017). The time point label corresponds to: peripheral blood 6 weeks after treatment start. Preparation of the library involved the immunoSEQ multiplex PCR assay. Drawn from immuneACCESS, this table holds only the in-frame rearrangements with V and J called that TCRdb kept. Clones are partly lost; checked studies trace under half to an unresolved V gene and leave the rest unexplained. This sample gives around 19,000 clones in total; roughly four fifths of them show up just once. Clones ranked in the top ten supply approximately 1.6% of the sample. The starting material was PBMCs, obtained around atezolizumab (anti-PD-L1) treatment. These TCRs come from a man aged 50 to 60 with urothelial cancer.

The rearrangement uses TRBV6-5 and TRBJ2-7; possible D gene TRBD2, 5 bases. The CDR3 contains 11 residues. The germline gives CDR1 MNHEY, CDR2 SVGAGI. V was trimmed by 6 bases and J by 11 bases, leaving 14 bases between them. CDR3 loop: CASSPPDGEYV. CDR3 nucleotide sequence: TGTGCCAGCAGCCCCCCAGACGGGGAGTACGTC.

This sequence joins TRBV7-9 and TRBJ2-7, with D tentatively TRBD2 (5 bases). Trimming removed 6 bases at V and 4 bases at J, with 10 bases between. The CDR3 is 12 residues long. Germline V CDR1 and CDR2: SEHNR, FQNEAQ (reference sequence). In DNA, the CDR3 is TGTGCCAGCAGGCGGACGGGGTACGAGCAGTACTTC. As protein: CASRRTGYEQYF.

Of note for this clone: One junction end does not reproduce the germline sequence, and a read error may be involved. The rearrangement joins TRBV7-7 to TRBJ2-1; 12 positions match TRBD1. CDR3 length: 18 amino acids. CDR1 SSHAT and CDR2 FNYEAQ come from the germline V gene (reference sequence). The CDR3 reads CASSLGTGGSVTYNEQFF. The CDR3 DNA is TGTGCTAGCAGCTTAGGGACAGGGGGCTCAGTAACCTACAATGAGCAGTTCTTC.

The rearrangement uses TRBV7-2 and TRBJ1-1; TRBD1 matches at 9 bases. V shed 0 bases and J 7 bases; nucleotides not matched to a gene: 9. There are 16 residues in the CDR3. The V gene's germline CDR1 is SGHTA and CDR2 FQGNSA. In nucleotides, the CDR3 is TGTGCCAGCAGCTTAGCACCGGGGGGACAGGGTATTGAAGCTTTCTTT. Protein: CASSLAPGGQGIEAFF.

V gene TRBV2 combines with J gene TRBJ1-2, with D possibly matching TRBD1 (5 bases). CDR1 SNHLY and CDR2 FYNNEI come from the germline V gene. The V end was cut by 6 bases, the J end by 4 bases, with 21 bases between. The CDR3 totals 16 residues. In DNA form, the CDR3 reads TGTGCCAGCAGGGGAATAGAGTACGGGGGAGGCTATGGCTACACCTTC. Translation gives CASRGIEYGGGYGYTF.